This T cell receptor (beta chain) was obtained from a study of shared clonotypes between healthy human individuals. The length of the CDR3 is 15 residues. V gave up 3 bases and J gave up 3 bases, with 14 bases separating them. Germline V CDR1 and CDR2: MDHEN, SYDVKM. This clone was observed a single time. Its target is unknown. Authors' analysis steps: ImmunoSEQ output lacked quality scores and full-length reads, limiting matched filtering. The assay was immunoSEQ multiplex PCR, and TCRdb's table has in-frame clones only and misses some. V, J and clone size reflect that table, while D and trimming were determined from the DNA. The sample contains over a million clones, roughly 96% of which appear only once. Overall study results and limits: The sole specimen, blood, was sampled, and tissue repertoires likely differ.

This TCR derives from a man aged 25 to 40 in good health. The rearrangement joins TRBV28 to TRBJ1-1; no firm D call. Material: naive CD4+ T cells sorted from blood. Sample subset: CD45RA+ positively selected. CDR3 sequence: CASSFKGPLYTEAFF. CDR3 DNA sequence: TGTGCCAGCAGTTTTAAAGGGCCTCTCTACACTGAAGCTTTCTTT.